The rows below give T cell receptor beta chains drawn from one sample of a study of radiotherapy plus CTLA-4 blockade in lung cancer. Sequencing was performed with immunoSEQ multiplex PCR; in TCRdb, only in-frame clones are kept and a portion is missing. The sample has about 98,000 clones, 75% to 85% seen once. This specimen consisted of peripheral blood, obtained from a patient treated with radiotherapy plus ipilimumab. These receptors originate from a human donor with non-small cell lung cancer who had a partial response to radiotherapy plus ipilimumab. CDR3s include the opening cysteine and the closing phenylalanine or tryptophan.

v_gene,j_gene,CDR3aa
TRBV7-9,TRBJ2-1,CASSPPKGRGEQFF
TRBV27,TRBJ2-7,CASSLLGQWAYEQYF
TRBV11-2,TRBJ2-5,CASSLEWQGGETQYF
TRBV30,TRBJ2-3,CAWSYPSGDTQYF
TRBV28,TRBJ1-5,CASSPQRGVNQPQHF
TRBV19,TRBJ1-5,CASSAQTGGHRNQPQHF
TRBV5-1,TRBJ1-1,CASSLTGEAFF
TRBV7-3,TRBJ2-1,CASSRNTGGAFDEQFF
TRBV7-2,TRBJ1-5,CASSLAGGSGQPQHF
TRBV29-1,TRBJ2-7,CSVEPDRGTGEQYF
TRBV5-1,TRBJ1-1,CASSLEGGFTEAFF
TRBV13,TRBJ2-2,CASRPQGKASTGELFF
TRBV4-2,TRBJ2-3,CASSHSPTAADTQYF
TRBV6-5,TRBJ1-2,CASSEFGRAYGYTF
TRBV2,TRBJ1-5,CASILDRYSNQPQHF
TRBV11-1,TRBJ2-2,CASSRTGGTGELFF
TRBV27,TRBJ1-2,CATSDRGLGVTF
TRBV2,TRBJ2-2,CASNQGRSNTGELFF
TRBV20-1,TRBJ1-2,CSARGPGSYTF
TRBV6-5,TRBJ2-7,CASSARREFEQYF
TRBV11-3,TRBJ2-7,CASSSSTYEQYF